These 19 T cell receptor beta chains originate from one sample sequenced in a study of read filtering for tumor transcriptome and immune sequencing. The library was built from about 370 ng RNA with molecular barcoded adaptors for alpha/delta and beta/gamma chains. Using its own MiXCR run on the reads, TCRdb lists one record per CDR3 protein. Of over 45,000 distinct CDR3 sequences in the sample, less than 25% were seen once. Sequencing was carried out using a population of CD138-negative cells sorted from bone marrow. Every receptor here comes from a donor older than 35 with multiple myeloma.

This clonotype was recorded many times. The chain is built from TRBV20-1 and TRBJ2-4; the match to TRBD1 covers 9 bases. Losses at the gene ends were 5 bases for V and 5 bases for J; bases not matched to a gene: 4. This CDR3 spans 13 amino acids. Germline V gives CDR1 DFQATT, CDR2 SNEGSKA (reference sequence). CDR3 sequence (DNA): TGCAGTGCTCGAACAGGGGGCGAAAACATTCAGTACTTC. This translates into CSARTGGENIQYF.

Many counts were recorded for this clonotype. This chain connects TRBV5-1 to TRBJ2-2; 9 bases are a match to TRBD2. CDR3 length: 17 amino acids. J lost 2 bases, V lost 4 bases, and 9 bases had no gene match. CDR1 is SGHRS and CDR2 is YFSETQ in the germline V gene. The CDR3 loop is CASSAPLAGPNTGELFF. The CDR3 DNA reads as TGCGCCAGCAGCGCCCCACTAGCGGGCCCCAACACCGGGGAGCTGTTTTTT.

As concerns this clonotype: A much larger clone differs by one base, so this may be a read error. J is TRBJ1-1 and V is TRBV20-1; no clear D. The germline gives CDR1 DFQATT, CDR2 SNEGSKA (reference sequence). V gave up 8 bases and J gave up 4 bases, with 14 bases separating them. This CDR3 region has 12 residues. The CDR3 sequence is CSLRGMSTEAFF. The CDR3 DNA reads as TGCAGTCTCCGAGGGATGAGCACTGAAGCTTTCTTT.

This clonotype was recorded at least ten times. The chain is built from TRBV20-1 and TRBJ2-3; no clear D gene. The V end was cut by 5 bases, the J end by 4 bases, with 13 bases between. The CDR3 consists of 13 residues. CDR1 DFQATT and CDR2 SNEGSKA come from the germline V gene (reference sequence). The CDR3 sequence: CSAPTGPADTQYF. In DNA, the CDR3 is TGCAGTGCTCCGACGGGCCCCGCAGATACGCAGTATTTT.

There are a few counts of this clonotype. V and J are TRBV2 and TRBJ2-5, with 13 positions matching TRBD2. CDR1 and CDR2 from the germline V gene are SNHLY and FYNNEI. The ends lost 6 bases at V and 4 bases at J; junction bases unmatched: 8. The CDR3 has 16 residues. The CDR3: CASSLTSGRALETQYF. CDR3 DNA: TGTGCCAGCAGCTTAACTAGCGGGAGGGCCCTAGAGACCCAGTACTTC.

The rearrangement joins TRBV6-6 to TRBJ1-5; TRBD1 agrees at 10 bases. Germline CDR1 MNHNY, CDR2 SVGAGI (reference sequence). V lost 8 bases and J lost 6; bases outside the gene matches: 19. The CDR3 contains 18 residues. This CDR3 is CASYADGTGARVTQPQHF. The CDR3 nucleotides are TGTGCCAGCTATGCTGACGGGACAGGGGCCCGAGTGACTCAGCCCCAGCATTTT.

This clonotype occurred a few times. This sequence joins TRBV7-3 and TRBJ2-1; D tentatively reads TRBD1 or TRBD2 (6 bases each). The CDR3 extends over 14 amino acids. Germline CDR1 is SGHTA and CDR2 is FQGTGA. V lost 5 bases, J lost 0 bases, and 8 bases lay in between. The CDR3 DNA sequence: TGTGCCAGCAGCCCGGGGGCCTCCTACAATGAGCAGTTCTTC. Translated, it gives CASSPGASYNEQFF.

A note on this clonotype: A single base separates this from a much larger clone, so it may be a read error. The chain combines TRBV3-1 with TRBJ2-1; D unresolved. Germline V CDR1 and CDR2: LGHDT, YNNKEL (reference sequence). CDR3 size: 12 residues. CDR3 residues: CASSDMFHEQSF. CDR3 in DNA: TGTGCCAGCAGTGATATGTTCCATGAGCAGTCCTTC.

This clonotype was seen repeatedly, ten times or more. The chain combines TRBV10-3 with TRBJ2-1, with 13 bases identical to TRBD2. J gave up 6 bases and V 6 bases, and 5 bases lay outside the gene matches. The CDR3 loop spans 15 amino acids. The germline V gene encodes CDR1 ENHRY and CDR2 SYGVKD. The CDR3 region has the DNA TGTGCCATCAGGGCGGGACTAGCGGGATCCAATGAGCAGTTCTTC. Amino acids: CAIRAGLAGSNEQFF.

There are many counts of this clonotype. A much larger clonotype is one base distant, so this may be a read error. The chain has TRBV6-5 and TRBJ2-1, with 7 nucleotides matching TRBD2. This CDR3 is 15 amino acids long. Germline CDR1 MNHEY, CDR2 SVGAGI. DNA for the CDR3: TGTGCCAGCAGTTACGGGTCTAGCGGTGTCAATAAGCAGTTCTTC. Protein sequence: CASSYGSSGVNKQFF.

This clonotype occurred many times. The CDR3 nucleotides are TGTGCCAGCAGCACAAGCGGGACTCCCCGTAGGGGGGCCAACGTCCTGACTTTC. Its protein product is CASSTSGTPRRGANVLTF. V gene TRBV11-2 combines with J gene TRBJ2-6, with 7 nucleotides matching TRBD2. This CDR3 contains 18 residues. J was trimmed by 4 bases and V by 5 bases; bases with no gene match: 14. Germline V lookup: CDR1 SGHAT, CDR2 FQNNGV.

This clonotype occurred a few times. The gene calls are TRBV7-9 and TRBJ1-1; TRBD1 matches 8 bases. CDR3 length: 14 residues. Germline V lookup: CDR1 SEHNR, CDR2 FQNEAQ (reference sequence). After removal of 5 bases from V and 2 bases from J, the junction contained 4 bases not matched to a gene. The CDR3 sequence: CASSPAGGNTEAFF. CDR3 nucleotides: TGTGCCAGCAGCCCGGCAGGGGGCAACACTGAAGCTTTCTTT.

A note on this clonotype: A clone one base away is much larger, so this may be a read error. The genes are TRBV7-9 and TRBJ2-3, with 13 bases matching TRBD2. CDR1 and CDR2 (germline): SEHNR, FQNEAQ (reference sequence). The CDR3 is 16 residues long. The CDR3 region has the DNA TGTGTCAGCCGAGGACTAGCGGGAGTGGACACAGATACGCAGTATTTT. It codes for CVSRGLAGVDTDTQYF.

This clonotype came up many times. The V and J genes are TRBV10-3 and TRBJ2-1, with D perhaps given as TRBD1 or TRBD2 (5 bases each). Per germline, CDR1 ENHRY and CDR2 SYGVKD. V lost 0 bases to trimming and J lost 3 bases, with 15 bases between them. This CDR3 is built from 17 residues. CDR3 sequence reads: CAISESSGRGHYNEQFF. The CDR3, as DNA: TGTGCCATCAGTGAGTCCAGCGGAAGGGGTCACTACAATGAGCAGTTCTTC.

This clonotype was picked up many times. The CDR3 reads CASRSWWREQFF. CDR3 coding DNA: TGTGCCAGTAGGTCCTGGTGGCGCGAGCAGTTCTTC. The gene calls are TRBV19 and TRBJ2-1; D remains ambiguous. Trimming left V 6 bases short and J 10 bases short, with 13 bases between. The germline CDR1 and CDR2 sequences are LNHDA and SQIVND (reference sequence). This CDR3 is built from 12 residues.

This chain links TRBV7-2 with TRBJ1-1, with D hard to call. CDR3 size: 12 residues. The germline CDR1 and CDR2 sequences are SGHTA and FQGNSA. The V and J ends lost 5 bases and 2 bases respectively, with 6 bases between them. The CDR3 bases are TGTGCCAGCAGCATTTTAAACACTGAAGCTTTCTTT. Residues: CASSILNTEAFF.

This clonotype was counted only a few times. This rearrangement joins TRBV23-1 to TRBJ2-3, with 8 bases fitting TRBD2. TRBV23-1 is designated an ORF whose function remains uncertain. The CDR3 extends over 20 amino acids. The V and J ends lost 0 bases and 2 bases, in that order; junction bases with no gene match: 16. CDR3 protein: CASSQSWVWREVWITDTQYF. For the CDR3, the DNA is TGCGCCAGCAGTCAATCTTGGGTTTGGCGGGAGGTTTGGATCACAGATACGCAGTATTTT.

This clonotype was counted ten times or more. The chain joins TRBV5-1 to TRBJ2-1, with TRBD1 identical over 9 bases. Trimming took 4 bases from V and 3 from J; bases not matched to a gene: 5. CDR3 length: 15 residues. The germline V gene encodes CDR1 SGHRS and CDR2 YFSETQ. This CDR3 is CASSKGQGYYNEQFF. The CDR3 bases are TGCGCCAGCAGCAAGGGACAGGGTTACTACAATGAGCAGTTCTTC.

This clonotype came up many times. CDR3 protein: CASSSGQADRKLFF. The CDR3 DNA is TGTGCCAGCAGTTCTGGACAGGCAGACAGGAAACTGTTTTTT. V is TRBV28 and J is TRBJ1-4; 7 bases are a match to TRBD1. This CDR3 has 14 residues. The junction had 10 bases not matched to a gene; V was cut back by 4 bases and J by 11 bases. Germline CDR1 MDHEN, CDR2 SYDVKM.